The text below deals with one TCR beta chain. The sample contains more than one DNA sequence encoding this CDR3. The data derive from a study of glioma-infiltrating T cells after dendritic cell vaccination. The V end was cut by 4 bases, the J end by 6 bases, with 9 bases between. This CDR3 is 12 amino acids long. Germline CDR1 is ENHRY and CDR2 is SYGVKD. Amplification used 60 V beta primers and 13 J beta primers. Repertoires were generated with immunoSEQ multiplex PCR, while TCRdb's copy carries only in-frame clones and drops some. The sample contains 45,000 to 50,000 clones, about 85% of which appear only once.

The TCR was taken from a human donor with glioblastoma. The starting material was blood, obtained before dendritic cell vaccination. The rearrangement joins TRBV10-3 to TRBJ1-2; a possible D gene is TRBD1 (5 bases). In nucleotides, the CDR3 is TGTGCCATCAGTGGCAGGGAGGATGGCTACACCTTC. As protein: CAISGREDGYTF.